This TCR beta chain is from a study of lymphopenia after photon versus proton radiotherapy. Whole-study findings and limits: Proton therapy kept repertoires fairly stable, unlike photons, which gained effector/memory cells. After lymphocyte nadir, photon-treated repertoires showed oligoclonal expansion, especially CD8+ Temra. Survival link was tested only in deceased patients; proton benefit remains a possibility.

Assay: immunoSEQ multiplex PCR; the TCRdb copy retains only in-frame clones and omits some. The sample consists of over 15,000 clones, roughly nine tenths of them appearing once. As regards this clone: The target antigen is unknown.

J gave up 0 bases and V 4 bases, and 2 bases lay outside the gene matches. Germline V gene sequence: CDR1 SGHDT, CDR2 YYEEEE. The CDR3 runs to 14 residues. The rearrangement joins TRBV5-6 to TRBJ1-1; 8 bases match TRBD1. The sequence came from a man between 65 and 80 years old with pancreatic cancer. Sequencing used peripheral blood, obtained from a patient treated with proton-based radiotherapy. The CDR3 DNA reads TGTGCCAGCAGCCTGACAGGGGTGAACACTGAAGCTTTCTTT. Translation gives CASSLTGVNTEAFF.